The 20 T cell receptor beta chains below all came from one sample that was sequenced in a study of cytomegalovirus exposure and HLA in healthy donors. Vbeta (60) and Jbeta (13) primers were used in the PCR. Some clones are missing from TCRdb's copy, which holds only in-frame ones; the method was immunoSEQ multiplex PCR. The sample includes over 100,000 clones, 70% to 85% of them seen just once. The sample was PBMCs. The receptor source for this set is a female donor in good health and CMV-seronegative.

The CDR3 loop is CASSVGDRPYEQYF. DNA of the CDR3: TGTGCCAGCAGCGTGGGGGACAGGCCCTACGAGCAGTACTTC. This chain joins TRBV9 and TRBJ2-7; TRBD1 matches at 8 bases. After removal of 2 bases from V and 2 bases from J, the junction contained 3 bases not matched to a gene. The CDR3 has 14 amino acids. In germline, CDR1 is SGDLS, CDR2 YYNGEE. The full variable domain, in which reference TRBV9 and TRBJ2-7 provide the parts outside the CDR3, is DSGVTQTPKHLITATGQRVTLRCSPRSGDLSVYWYQQSLDQGLQFLIQYYNGEERAKGNILERFSAQQFPDLHSELNLSSLELGDSALYFCASSVGDRPYEQYFGPGTRLTVT.

The chain recombines TRBV6-5 with TRBJ1-2; D perhaps matches TRBD1 (5 bases). This CDR3 contains 14 residues. Germline V gives CDR1 MNHEY, CDR2 SVGAGI. Trimming cost V 5 bases and J 6 bases, with 16 bases left between them. CDR3 bases: TGTGCCAGCAGTCCCCTGGGCAGGGCCCATGGCTACACCTTC. This translates into CASSPLGRAHGYTF.

The CDR3 bases are TGTGCCAGCAGACTCAACAGGGGGTTGGCCAACGTCCTGACTTTC. It yields the protein CASRLNRGLANVLTF. The chain has TRBV11-2 and TRBJ2-6; 8 nucleotides align to TRBD1. The CDR3 consists of 15 residues. Trimming took 6 bases from V and 6 from J; bases not matched to a gene: 7. Germline CDR1 SGHAT, CDR2 FQNNGV.

The rearrangement joins TRBV28 to TRBJ2-2; TRBD1 is a possible D gene (5 bases). The CDR3 contains 14 residues. V gave up 5 bases and J gave up 5 bases, with 12 bases separating them. Germline V gene lookup returns CDR1 MDHEN and CDR2 SYDVKM. CDR3 bases: TGTGCCAGCAGTCCACGGACAAGAACCGGGGAGCTGTTTTTT. Translation gives CASSPRTRTGELFF.

The rearrangement joins TRBV7-6 to TRBJ2-1; 10 bases are a match to TRBD2. This CDR3 has 16 amino acids. The J segment lost 1 base and the V segment lost 5 bases, leaving 5 bases of the junction unmatched. Germline assignment: CDR1 SGHVS and CDR2 FNYEAQ. As DNA, the CDR3 is TGTGCCAGCAGCCGAAGACTAGCGGGTTCCTACAATGAGCAGTTCTTC. It codes for CASSRRLAGSYNEQFF.

A few counts support this clone. The chain combines TRBV6-6 with TRBJ2-7, with TRBD2 matching over 8 bases. Germline CDR1 and CDR2: MNHNY and SVGAGI (reference sequence). The CDR3 runs to 16 residues. The V gene end was trimmed by 6 bases and the J gene end by 0 bases; junction bases not matched to a gene: 10. This CDR3 is CASRPRGAGASYEQYF. CDR3 DNA sequence: TGTGCCAGCAGACCTCGTGGAGCGGGAGCCTCCTACGAGCAGTACTTC.

This clone has just one count. The rearrangement uses TRBV29-1 and TRBJ2-1; D is possibly TRBD1 (6 bases). This CDR3 comprises 13 residues. Trimming removed 1 base at V and 10 bases at J, with 14 bases between. Germline CDR1 is SQVTM and CDR2 is ANQGSEA. CDR3 in amino acids: CSVEGRTDLEQFF. The CDR3 DNA reads as TGCAGCGTTGAAGGGAGGACAGACCTAGAGCAGTTCTTC.

This chain connects TRBV9 to TRBJ1-5; weak D call: TRBD1 (6 bases). This CDR3 comprises 15 residues. The V gene lost 3 bases and the J gene lost 3 bases, with 13 bases spanning the gap. CDR1 is SGDLS and CDR2 is YYNGEE in the germline V gene. Here the CDR3 reads CASSETGNLNQPQHF. CDR3 in DNA: TGTGCCAGCAGCGAAACAGGGAACCTCAATCAGCCCCAGCATTTT.

V is TRBV27 and J is TRBJ2-1, with D tentatively TRBD2 (5 bases). V shed 5 bases and J shed 6 bases, with 14 bases lying between them. From germline, CDR1 is MNHEY and CDR2 SMNVEV (reference sequence). This CDR3 is 14 amino acids long. CDR3 in DNA: TGTGCCAGCAGTCCCCTCGGGCGGGTCAATGAGCAGTTCTTC. Translated: CASSPLGRVNEQFF.

The chain joins TRBV6-6 to TRBJ1-4; 7 positions match TRBD1. From germline, CDR1 is MNHNY and CDR2 SVGAGI (reference sequence). This CDR3 has 14 amino acids. The V and J ends lost 6 bases and 7 bases, in that order; junction bases with no gene match: 8. In DNA form, the CDR3 reads TGTGCCAGCAGCATCAGACAGGGAAGTGAAAAACTGTTTTTT. Its protein is CASSIRQGSEKLFF.

This sequence joins TRBV5-4 and TRBJ2-5, with 7 bases that match TRBD1. The germline V gene encodes CDR1 SGHNT and CDR2 YYREEE (reference sequence). Trimming cost V 0 bases and J 2 bases; bases outside gene matches: 7. The CDR3 is made up of 16 amino acids. In nucleotides, the CDR3 is TGTGCCAGCAGCTTGGTCCTAGTGACAGGGCAAGAGACCCAGTACTTC. Its translation is CASSLVLVTGQETQYF.

V usage is TRBV29-1 and J usage is TRBJ1-2, with a possible D match to TRBD1 (6 bases). The germline gives CDR1 SQVTM, CDR2 ANQGSEA. V lost 4 bases and J 11 bases, leaving 14 bases between the germline ends. The CDR3 covers 11 residues. The CDR3 spells CSVGTEVSYTF. In DNA form, the CDR3 reads TGCAGCGTTGGGACAGAGGTATCGTACACCTTC. The full variable domain, in which reference TRBV29-1 and TRBJ1-2 provide the parts outside the CDR3, is SAVISQKPSRDICQRGTSLTIQCQVDSQVTMMFWYRQQPGQSLTLIATANQGSEATYESGFVIDKFPISRPNLTFSTLTVSNMSPEDSSIYLCSVGTEVSYTFGSGTRLTVV.

The J gene is TRBJ2-1, the V gene TRBV20-1; no definite D call. Germline V gene lookup returns CDR1 DFQATT and CDR2 SNEGSKA (reference sequence). The CDR3 contains 11 residues. The germline V and J ends were trimmed by 6 bases and 7 bases, with 10 bases remaining between them. CDR3 residues: CSAQTMNEQFF. CDR3 sequence (DNA): TGCAGTGCCCAAACTATGAATGAGCAGTTCTTC.

This clone was seen only once. The CDR3 DNA reads TGTGCCAGCAGCACCCGGGACTACGGACCCGGGGAGCTGTTTTTT. It specifies CASSTRDYGPGELFF. The chain joins TRBV9 to TRBJ2-2; 7 nucleotides match TRBD2. Germline lookup yields CDR1 SGDLS and CDR2 YYNGEE. There are 15 residues in the CDR3. Trimming cost V 4 bases and J 6 bases; bases outside gene matches: 9.

This clone was recorded once. The rearrangement links TRBV7-8 to TRBJ2-1; 13 bases match TRBD2. V shed 1 base, J shed 11 bases, and the junction held 5 bases outside the gene matches. CDR3 length equals 15 residues. Germline CDR1 reads SGHVS; CDR2 reads FQNEAQ. CDR3 coding DNA: TGTGCCAGCAGCTTAGGGGTGGGGACTAGCGGGAAGCAGTTCTTC. The encoded protein is CASSLGVGTSGKQFF.

The chain combines TRBV28 with TRBJ1-2; possibly TRBD1 for D (6 bases). Trimming took off 6 bases at V and 4 bases at J, with 15 bases between the two ends. This CDR3 comprises 14 residues. Germline V gene lookup returns CDR1 MDHEN and CDR2 SYDVKM. This chain's CDR3 is CASRLPDRSYGYTF. The CDR3 nucleotides read TGTGCCAGCAGACTACCCGACAGGAGCTATGGCTACACCTTC.

The chain has TRBV21-1 and TRBJ1-5. TRBV21-1 is tagged as a pseudogene. The CDR3 extends over 15 amino acids. CDR3 amino acids: CASSKESGSDQPQHF. CDR3 sequence (DNA): TGTGCCAGCAGCAAAGAATCGGGGAGCGATCAGCCCCAGCATTTT.

V gene TRBV18 combines with J gene TRBJ1-4, with unresolved D. CDR1 is KGHSH and CDR2 is LQKENI in the germline V gene. The CDR3 spans 14 residues. V gave up 2 bases and J gave up 5 bases, with 9 bases separating them. The CDR3 coding sequence is TGTGCCAGCTCACCAGGGAGAGGGAATGAAAAACTGTTTTTT. Encoded protein: CASSPGRGNEKLFF.

This rearrangement joins TRBV28 to TRBJ2-5; 9 bases are a match to TRBD2. Germline CDR1 reads MDHEN; CDR2 reads SYDVKM. Unmatched junction bases numbered 3, after V lost 3 bases and J lost 4 bases. This CDR3 is built from 14 residues. CDR3 loop: CASSFVAGVETQYF. The CDR3 DNA follows: TGTGCCAGCAGTTTCGTAGCGGGAGTAGAGACCCAGTACTTC. The whole variable domain, filled in from reference TRBV28 and TRBJ2-5, reads DVKVTQSSRYLVKRTGEKVFLECVQDMDHENMFWYRQDPGLGLRLIYFSYDVKMKEKGDIPEGYSVSREKKERFSLILESASTNQTSMYLCASSFVAGVETQYFGPGTRLLVL.

DNA of the CDR3: TGTGCCAGCAACAGGCCGGATGCCTACAATGAGCAGTTCTTC. Amino acids: CASNRPDAYNEQFF. The chain uses TRBV27 and TRBJ2-1; D possibly corresponds to TRBD1 (5 bases). The germline V gene encodes CDR1 MNHEY and CDR2 SMNVEV (reference sequence). The CDR3 spans 14 residues. V was pared by 7 bases and J by 2 bases, with 12 bases between.